This T cell receptor beta chain was recorded in a study of blood T cells in healthy people across ages. Findings and limits, study-wide: Per million T cells, TCR beta diversity dropped about linearly as age rose.

The use of a sample-barcoded 5' primer and a J-beta primer mix characterized a second PCR of about 7 to 12 cycles. MiXCR, run by TCRdb on the 5' RACE reads, gives a single entry per CDR3 protein. There are hundreds of thousands of distinct CDR3 sequences in the sample; about 62% occur only once, and roughly 22% lies in the top ten. Trimming removed 1 base from V and 0 bases from J; junction bases left unmatched: 5. The CDR3 totals 16 residues. Germline V lookup: CDR1 MNHNS, CDR2 SASEGT. This clonotype was seen a few times. Its antigen remains unknown. This receptor was identified in a man younger than 45 in good health. This chain links TRBV6-1 with TRBJ2-7, with TRBD2 identical over 8 bases. Sequencing input: blood. The DNA of the CDR3 is TGTGCCAGCAGTGAAGTCCCAGCGGGAGACTCCTACGAGCAGTACTTC. This codes for CASSEVPAGDSYEQYF.